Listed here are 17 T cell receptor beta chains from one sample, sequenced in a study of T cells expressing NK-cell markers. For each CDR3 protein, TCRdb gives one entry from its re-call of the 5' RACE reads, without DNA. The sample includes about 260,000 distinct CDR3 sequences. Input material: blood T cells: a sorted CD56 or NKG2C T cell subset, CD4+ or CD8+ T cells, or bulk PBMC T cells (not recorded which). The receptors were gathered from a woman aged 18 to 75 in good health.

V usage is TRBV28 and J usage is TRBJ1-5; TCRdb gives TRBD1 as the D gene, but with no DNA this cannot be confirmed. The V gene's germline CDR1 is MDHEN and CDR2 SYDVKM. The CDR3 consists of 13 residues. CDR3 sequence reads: CASYGQGSQPQHF.

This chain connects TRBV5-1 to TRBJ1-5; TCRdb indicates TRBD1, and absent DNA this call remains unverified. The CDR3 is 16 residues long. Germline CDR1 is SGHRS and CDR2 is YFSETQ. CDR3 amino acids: CASSPGTGGTNQPQHF.

CDR3 amino acids: CSARDPPNEQFF. The chain combines TRBV20-1 with TRBJ2-1; lacking DNA, the TRBD1 call made by TCRdb goes unchecked. Germline values: CDR1 DFQATT, CDR2 SNEGSKA (reference sequence). The length of the CDR3 is 12 residues.

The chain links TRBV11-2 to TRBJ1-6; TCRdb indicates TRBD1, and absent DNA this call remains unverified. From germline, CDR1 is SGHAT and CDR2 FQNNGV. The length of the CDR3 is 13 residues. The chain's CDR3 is CASSPRDGLPLHF.

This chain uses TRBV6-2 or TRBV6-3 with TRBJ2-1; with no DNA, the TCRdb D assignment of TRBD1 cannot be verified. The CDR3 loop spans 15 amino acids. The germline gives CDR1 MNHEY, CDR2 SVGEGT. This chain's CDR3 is CASRYTRGGHNEQFF.

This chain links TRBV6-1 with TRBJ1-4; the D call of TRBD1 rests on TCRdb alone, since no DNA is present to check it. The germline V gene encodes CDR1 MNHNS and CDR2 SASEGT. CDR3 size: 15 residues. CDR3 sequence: CASRNRDLSNEKLFF.

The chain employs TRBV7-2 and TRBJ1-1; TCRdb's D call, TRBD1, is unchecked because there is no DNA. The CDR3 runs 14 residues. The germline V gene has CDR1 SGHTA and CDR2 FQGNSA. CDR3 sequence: CASSLRTGRYEAFF.

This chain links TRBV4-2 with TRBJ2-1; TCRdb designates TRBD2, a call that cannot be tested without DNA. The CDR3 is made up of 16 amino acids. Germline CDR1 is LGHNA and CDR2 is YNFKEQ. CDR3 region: CASSPSGTPTNNEQFF.

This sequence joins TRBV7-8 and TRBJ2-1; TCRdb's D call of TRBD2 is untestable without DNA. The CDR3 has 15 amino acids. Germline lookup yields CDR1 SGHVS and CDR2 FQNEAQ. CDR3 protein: CASSLVAGGGNEQFF.

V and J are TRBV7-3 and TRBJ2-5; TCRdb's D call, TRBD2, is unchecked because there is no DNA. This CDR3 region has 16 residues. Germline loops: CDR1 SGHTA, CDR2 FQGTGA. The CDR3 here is CASSSGLVGRGETQYF.

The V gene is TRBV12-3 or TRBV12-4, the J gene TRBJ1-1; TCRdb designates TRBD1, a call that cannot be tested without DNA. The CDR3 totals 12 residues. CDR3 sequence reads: CASSKQVAEAFF.

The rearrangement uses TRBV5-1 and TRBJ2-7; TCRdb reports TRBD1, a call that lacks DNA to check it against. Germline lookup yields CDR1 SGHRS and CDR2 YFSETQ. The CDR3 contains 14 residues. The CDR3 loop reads CASSAADYRDEQYF.

This chain's CDR3 is CASSGSTRLYEQYF. The chain joins TRBV5-1 to TRBJ2-7; TCRdb calls TRBD2, which cannot be checked without DNA. The CDR3 extends over 14 amino acids. Germline loops: CDR1 SGHRS, CDR2 YFSETQ. The entire variable domain, with the rest obtained from reference TRBV5-1 and TRBJ2-7, is as follows: KAGVTQTPRYLIKTRGQQVTLSCSPISGHRSVSWYQQTPGQGLQFLFEYFSETQRNKGNFPGRFSGRQFSNSRSEMNVSTLELGDSALYLCASSGSTRLYEQYFGPGTRLTVT.

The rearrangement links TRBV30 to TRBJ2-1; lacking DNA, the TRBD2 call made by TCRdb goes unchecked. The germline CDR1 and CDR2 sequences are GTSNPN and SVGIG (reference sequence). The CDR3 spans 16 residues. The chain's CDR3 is CAWTDLGLAGGNEQFF.

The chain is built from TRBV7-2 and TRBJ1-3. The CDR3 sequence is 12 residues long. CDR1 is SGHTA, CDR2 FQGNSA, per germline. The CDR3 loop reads CASSDHGNTIYF.

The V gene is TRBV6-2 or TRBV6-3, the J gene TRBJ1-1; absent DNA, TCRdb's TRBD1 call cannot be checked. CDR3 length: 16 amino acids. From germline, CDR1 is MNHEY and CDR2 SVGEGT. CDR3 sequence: CASSSGTGGAGTEAFF.

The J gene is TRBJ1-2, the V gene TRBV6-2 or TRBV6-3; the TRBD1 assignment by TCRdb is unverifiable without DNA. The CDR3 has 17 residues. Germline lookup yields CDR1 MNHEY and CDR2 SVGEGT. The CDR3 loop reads CASSPKFRQGAYYGYTF.